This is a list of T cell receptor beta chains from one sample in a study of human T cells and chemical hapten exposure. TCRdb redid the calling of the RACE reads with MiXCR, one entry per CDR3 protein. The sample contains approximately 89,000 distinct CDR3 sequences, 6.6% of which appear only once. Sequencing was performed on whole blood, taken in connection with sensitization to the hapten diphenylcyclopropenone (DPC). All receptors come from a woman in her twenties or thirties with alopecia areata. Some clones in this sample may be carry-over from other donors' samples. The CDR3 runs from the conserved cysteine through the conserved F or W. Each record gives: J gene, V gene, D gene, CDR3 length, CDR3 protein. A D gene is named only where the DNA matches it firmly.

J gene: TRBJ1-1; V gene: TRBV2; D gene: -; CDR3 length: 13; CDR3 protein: CASRPELNTEAFF
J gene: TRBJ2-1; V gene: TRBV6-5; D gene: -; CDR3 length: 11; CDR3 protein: CASRLSSEQFF
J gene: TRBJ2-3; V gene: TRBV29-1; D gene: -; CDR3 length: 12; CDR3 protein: CSVDGEPDTQYF
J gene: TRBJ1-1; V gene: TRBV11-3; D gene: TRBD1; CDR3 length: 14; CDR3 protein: CASSLVVGQAEAFF
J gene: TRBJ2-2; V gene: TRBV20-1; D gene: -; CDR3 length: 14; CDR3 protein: CSASGSSNTGELFF
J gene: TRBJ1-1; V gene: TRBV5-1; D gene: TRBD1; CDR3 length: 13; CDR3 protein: CASSGQGATEAFF
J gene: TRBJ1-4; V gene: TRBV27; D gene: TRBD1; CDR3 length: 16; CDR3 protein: CASRGQGIIDDEKLFF
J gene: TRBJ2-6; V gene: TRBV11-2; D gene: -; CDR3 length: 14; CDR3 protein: CASSSTSGANVLTF
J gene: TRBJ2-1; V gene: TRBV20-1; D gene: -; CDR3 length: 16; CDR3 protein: CSARDPRSSSYNEQFF
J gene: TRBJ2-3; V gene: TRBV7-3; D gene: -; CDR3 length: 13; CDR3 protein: CASSWGVADTQYF
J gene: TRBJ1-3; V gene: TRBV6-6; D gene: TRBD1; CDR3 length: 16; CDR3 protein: CASSYSGGTGGNTIYF
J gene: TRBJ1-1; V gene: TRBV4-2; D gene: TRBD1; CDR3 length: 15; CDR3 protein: CASSQGQGMNTEAFF
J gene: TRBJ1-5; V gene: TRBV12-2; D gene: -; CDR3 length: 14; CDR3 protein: CASRLSRSNQPQHF
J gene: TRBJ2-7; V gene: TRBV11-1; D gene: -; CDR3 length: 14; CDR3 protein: CASSLTPISYEQYF